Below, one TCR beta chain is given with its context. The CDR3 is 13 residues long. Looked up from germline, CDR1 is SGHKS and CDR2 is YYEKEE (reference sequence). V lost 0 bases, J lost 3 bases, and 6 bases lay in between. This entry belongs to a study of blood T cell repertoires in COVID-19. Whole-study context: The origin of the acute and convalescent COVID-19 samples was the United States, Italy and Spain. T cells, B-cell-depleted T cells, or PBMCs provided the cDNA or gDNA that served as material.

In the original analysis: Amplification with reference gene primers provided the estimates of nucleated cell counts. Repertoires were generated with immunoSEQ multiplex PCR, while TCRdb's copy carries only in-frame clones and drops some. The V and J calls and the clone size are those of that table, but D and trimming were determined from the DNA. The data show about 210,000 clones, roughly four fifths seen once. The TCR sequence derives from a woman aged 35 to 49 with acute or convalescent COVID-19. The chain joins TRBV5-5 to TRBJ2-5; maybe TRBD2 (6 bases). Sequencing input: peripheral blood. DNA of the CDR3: TGTGCCAGCAGCTTGGGCGGGGAAGAGACCCAGTACTTC. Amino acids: CASSLGGEETQYF.